A single sample is the source of the 24 T cell receptor beta chains below, sequenced in a study of PD-1 blockade in classical Hodgkin lymphoma. Time point defined: cycle 4 day 1 (C4D1), after more than 5 weeks of nivolumab. After autologous stem cell transplantation all patients relapsed, and prior brentuximab vedotin exposure differed between cohorts. The protocol was immunoSEQ multiplex PCR, while the TCRdb copy is restricted to in-frame clones and leaves out a portion. The sample has approximately 65,000 clones, 75% to 95% seen once. The sample in question was peripheral blood mononuclear cells (PBMCs), obtained before the fourth cycle of nivolumab. Source of these receptors: a human donor with classical Hodgkin lymphoma.

The chain combines TRBV27 with TRBJ2-7; TRBD2 matches at 8 bases. After removal of 8 bases from V and 4 bases from J, the junction contained 7 bases not matched to a gene. The CDR3 totals 13 residues. CDR1 and CDR2 from the germline V gene are MNHEY and SMNVEV (reference sequence). CDR3 coding DNA: TGTGCCAGCCGGGGGGGGGCCGCGTACGAGCAGTACTTC. It specifies CASRGGAAYEQYF.

Written as DNA, the CDR3 is TGTGCCAGCAGCTCGACTAGCGGGATCTACAATGAGCAGTTCTTC. Protein sequence: CASSSTSGIYNEQFF. The J gene is TRBJ2-1, the V gene TRBV9; 11 nucleotides line up with TRBD2. CDR1 and CDR2 (germline): SGDLS, YYNGEE. This CDR3 contains 15 residues. J was trimmed by 3 bases and V by 4 bases; bases with no gene match: 3.

The CDR3: CAISDSLAKNIQYF. DNA for the CDR3: TGTGCCATCAGTGACAGCTTAGCCAAAAACATTCAGTACTTC. The rearrangement uses TRBV10-3 and TRBJ2-4, with D hard to call. This CDR3 spans 14 amino acids. V dropped 3 bases and J dropped 0 bases, with 6 bases sitting between them. Germline values: CDR1 ENHRY, CDR2 SYGVKD.

The DNA for the CDR3 is TGCAGCACCGTCCATGGGTTCGCTTTCTTT. This sequence encodes CSTVHGFAFF. The chain combines TRBV29-1 with TRBJ1-1, with unresolved D. The CDR3 consists of 10 residues. V was pared by 8 bases and J by 11 bases, with 15 bases between. The germline V gene encodes CDR1 SQVTM and CDR2 ANQGSEA.

The chain joins TRBV27 to TRBJ1-5, with D perhaps matching TRBD1 (6 bases). CDR1 and CDR2 (germline): MNHEY, SMNVEV (reference sequence). This CDR3 is 14 amino acids long. The V end lost 4 bases, the J end lost 7 bases, and 14 bases lay between the germline ends. In nucleotides, the CDR3 is TGTGCCAGCAGTTCTCACAGGGACAACCAGCCCCAGCATTTT. It translates to CASSSHRDNQPQHF.

This rearrangement joins TRBV10-3 to TRBJ1-1; weak D call: TRBD1 (6 bases). Trimming took off 4 bases at V and 5 bases at J, with 11 bases between the two ends. The CDR3 length is 13 residues. CDR1 is ENHRY and CDR2 is SYGVKD in the germline V gene. In nucleotides, the CDR3 is TGTGCCATCAGTGGAGGGGGGGGGACTGAAGCTTTCTTT. Amino acid sequence: CAISGGGGTEAFF.

The chain joins TRBV5-1 to TRBJ1-1; D is undetermined. This CDR3 spans 14 amino acids. Germline values: CDR1 SGHRS, CDR2 YFSETQ. Trimming took off 2 bases at V and 2 bases at J, with 10 bases between the two ends. For the CDR3, the DNA is TGCGCCAGCAGCTTCCGGGCTCAAAACACTGAAGCTTTCTTT. Residues: CASSFRAQNTEAFF.

This sequence joins TRBV7-9 and TRBJ1-2; D uncertain. Trimming took 8 bases from V and 6 from J, leaving 7 bases between them. CDR3 length equals 10 residues. In germline, CDR1 is SEHNR, CDR2 FQNEAQ (reference sequence). The CDR3 is CASLRHGYTF. The CDR3 DNA reads TGTGCCAGCTTACGGCATGGCTACACCTTC.

The genes are TRBV5-5 and TRBJ2-7; D remains ambiguous. Germline CDR1 is SGHKS and CDR2 is YYEKEE (reference sequence). The CDR3 totals 14 residues. The V and J ends lost 5 bases and 1 base respectively, with 13 bases between them. This CDR3 is CASSFYQGSYEQYF. The CDR3 DNA sequence: TGTGCCAGCAGTTTTTACCAAGGGTCCTACGAGCAGTACTTC. Variable domain in full (rest from reference TRBV5-5 and TRBJ2-7): DAGVTQSPTHLIKTRGQQVTLRCSPISGHKSVSWYQQVLGQGPQFIFQYYEKEERGRGNFPDRFSARQFPNYSSELNVNALLLGDSALYLCASSFYQGSYEQYFGPGTRLTVT.

The gene calls are TRBV14 and TRBJ1-1, with D tentatively TRBD1 (5 bases). Germline V lookup: CDR1 SGHDN, CDR2 FVKESK. This CDR3 comprises 16 residues. V lost 0 bases and J 2 bases, leaving 13 bases between the germline ends. Here the CDR3 DNA reads TGTGCCAGCAGCCAAGATCCAGGGCTTTATAACACTGAAGCTTTCTTT. Its translation is CASSQDPGLYNTEAFF.

The chain has TRBV5-1 and TRBJ2-7; 8 bases align to TRBD1. The CDR3 sequence is 16 residues long. Per germline, CDR1 SGHRS and CDR2 YFSETQ. Trimming removed 1 base from V and 6 bases from J; junction bases left unmatched: 12. CDR3 DNA sequence: TGCGCCAGCAGCTTGAGGGGCGACAGGGGTAGCAGCGAGCAGTACTTC. Its protein product is CASSLRGDRGSSEQYF.

The chain links TRBV11-2 to TRBJ2-5; D unclear. CDR3 length: 13 amino acids. CDR1 SGHAT and CDR2 FQNNGV come from the germline V gene. The ends were cut back, 0 bases at V and 5 bases at J, with 7 bases in the middle. CDR3 in amino acids: CASSLDLLETQYF. The CDR3 coding sequence is TGTGCCAGCAGCTTAGATTTATTGGAGACCCAGTACTTC.

J is TRBJ1-3 and V is TRBV30, with D possibly TRBD1 on 6 matching bases. From germline, CDR1 is GTSNPN and CDR2 SVGIG (reference sequence). The germline V and J ends were trimmed by 2 bases and 0 bases, with 8 bases remaining between them. The CDR3 spans 14 residues. CDR3 region: CAWSIRGSGNTIYF. CDR3 sequence (DNA): TGTGCCTGGAGTATCAGGGGCTCTGGAAACACCATATATTTT.

The chain has TRBV21-1 and TRBJ2-2; the DNA was not used to check the table's D call, TRBD1. TRBV21-1 is a recognized pseudogene. This CDR3 region has 14 residues. This CDR3 is CASSRRQNTGELFF. The CDR3 DNA reads TGTGCCAGCAGCAGAAGACAGAACACCGGGGAGCTGTTTTTT.

J is TRBJ2-5 and V is TRBV30, with D unresolved. The germline gives CDR1 GTSNPN, CDR2 SVGIG (reference sequence). CDR3 length: 16 amino acids. With 4 bases removed from V and 3 bases from J, the gap between germline ends came to 21 bases. CDR3 loop: CAWTERDWRLKETQYF. CDR3 DNA: TGTGCCTGGACAGAACGAGACTGGAGACTGAAAGAGACCCAGTACTTC.

This sequence joins TRBV10-2 and TRBJ2-7; the D gene is possibly TRBD1 (6 bases). The length of the CDR3 is 12 residues. V lost 9 bases, J lost 4 bases, and 13 bases lay in between. Germline V gene lookup returns CDR1 WSHSY and CDR2 SAAADI. Written as DNA, the CDR3 is TGCGCCAGTACCGGGACACCGTACGAGCAGTACTTC. This translates into CASTGTPYEQYF.

J is TRBJ2-3 and V is TRBV7-9; 8 bases match TRBD1. After removal of 6 bases from V and 1 base from J, the junction contained 0 bases not matched to a gene. Germline CDR1 SEHNR, CDR2 FQNEAQ (reference sequence). The CDR3 length is 13 residues. Written as DNA, the CDR3 is TGTGCCAGCAGGACAGGGGGCACAGATACGCAGTATTTT. Encoded protein: CASRTGGTDTQYF.

This clone was seen just once. The rearrangement joins TRBV6-5 to TRBJ2-2; D gene unclear. Germline V CDR1 and CDR2: MNHEY, SVGAGI. The CDR3 consists of 15 residues. V shed 8 bases and J shed 4 bases, with 17 bases lying between them. The CDR3 is CASQKWGDGTGELFF. CDR3 in DNA: TGTGCCAGCCAAAAGTGGGGTGACGGCACCGGGGAGCTGTTTTTT.

This chain uses TRBV28 with TRBJ1-1; D unresolved. Trimming took off 6 bases at V and 3 bases at J, with 8 bases between the two ends. CDR1 MDHEN and CDR2 SYDVKM come from the germline V gene. CDR3 length: 12 amino acids. The CDR3 nucleotides read TGTGCCAGCAGGACGATGGACACTGAAGCTTTCTTT. Translating gives CASRTMDTEAFF.

The genes are TRBV5-1 and TRBJ1-1; D unclear. Trimming cost V 1 base and J 0 bases, with 4 bases left between them. The CDR3 is 13 amino acids. The germline gives CDR1 SGHRS, CDR2 YFSETQ. DNA of the CDR3: TGCGCCAGCAGCTTGTTCTTGAACACTGAAGCTTTCTTT. It translates to CASSLFLNTEAFF.

The CDR3 region is CASSILIGNTIYF. In nucleotides, the CDR3 is TGTGCCAGCAGCATACTTATCGGAAACACCATATATTTT. V is TRBV7-9 and J is TRBJ1-3; D is unclear. CDR1 is SEHNR and CDR2 is FQNEAQ in the germline V gene (reference sequence). V was clipped by 5 bases and J by 4 bases, with 9 bases between them. The CDR3 totals 13 residues. Based on the CDR3 plus reference TRBV7-9 and TRBJ1-3, the full variable domain is DTGVSQNPRHKITKRGQNVTFRCDPISEHNRLYWYRQTLGQGPEFLTYFQNEAQLEKSRLLSDRFSAERPKGSFSTLEIQRTEQGDSAMYLCASSILIGNTIYFGEGSWLTVV.

This clone was picked up a small number of times. This chain links TRBV2 with TRBJ1-6; D is unclear. CDR1 and CDR2 from the germline V gene are SNHLY and FYNNEI. CDR3 length equals 15 residues. With 0 bases removed from V and 8 bases from J, the gap between germline ends came to 11 bases. CDR3 sequence reads: CASSEAREGYSPLHF. The CDR3 DNA reads TGTGCCAGCAGTGAAGCAAGAGAAGGTTATTCACCCCTCCACTTT.

This chain uses TRBV6-5 with TRBJ1-4; D gene uncertain. The CDR3 loop spans 15 amino acids. CDR1 is MNHEY and CDR2 is SVGAGI in the germline V gene. The V and J ends lost 6 bases and 0 bases respectively, with 11 bases between them. The CDR3 protein is CASSPGFATNEKLFF. The DNA for the CDR3 is TGTGCCAGCAGCCCTGGATTTGCAACTAATGAAAAACTGTTTTTT.

The chain is built from TRBV25-1 and TRBJ1-2; D might be TRBD1 (6 bases). The length of the CDR3 is 12 residues. The germline CDR1 and CDR2 sequences are MGHDK and SYGVNS. The germline V and J ends were trimmed by 1 base and 13 bases, with 13 bases remaining between them. This CDR3 reads CASSELRGDCTF. The CDR3 nucleotides are TGTGCCAGCAGTGAATTGAGGGGGGACTGCACCTTC.